The 27 T cell receptor beta chains given below trace back to one sample, sequenced in a study of T-cell memory formation after mild COVID-19. TCRdb used MiXCR to reprocess the 5' RACE reads, holding one entry per CDR3 protein. The data show approximately 450,000 distinct CDR3 sequences, 15% to 20% seen once. Sequencing input: PBMCs or a T cell subset sorted from them (not recorded which). These receptors were collected from an adult woman who had mild COVID-19 (a few samples of this study predate the infection). Cell type and time point are not known.

The chain links TRBV2 to TRBJ2-7, with 11 positions matching TRBD2. The CDR3 runs to 13 residues. Losses at the gene ends were 8 bases for V and 7 bases for J; bases not matched to a gene: 7. Germline assignment: CDR1 SNHLY and CDR2 FYNNEI. The CDR3 is CASLRLAGREQYF. The DNA of the CDR3 is TGTGCCAGCCTCAGACTAGCGGGGCGTGAGCAGTACTTC.

The chain joins TRBV9 to TRBJ1-6; D is ambiguous. V lost 2 bases and J 4 bases, leaving 13 bases between the germline ends. The CDR3 covers 16 residues. CDR1 SGDLS and CDR2 YYNGEE come from the germline V gene. The CDR3 loop is CASSVYSEPYNSPLHF. In DNA form, the CDR3 reads TGTGCCAGCAGCGTCTACAGCGAACCTTATAATTCACCCCTCCACTTT.

In this sample, this clonotype turned up a few times. The chain employs TRBV6-5 and TRBJ2-1; TRBD2 matches at 7 bases. CDR1 is MNHEY, CDR2 SVGAGI, per germline. The CDR3 spans 15 residues. V shed 4 bases, J shed 0 bases, and the junction held 3 bases outside the gene matches. The CDR3 loop reads CASSSGLLSYNEQFF. CDR3 in DNA: TGTGCCAGCAGTTCGGGACTACTCTCCTACAATGAGCAGTTCTTC.

The chain couples TRBV4-1 to TRBJ1-5; possible D gene TRBD1, 6 bases. V dropped 6 bases and J dropped 0 bases, with 12 bases sitting between them. Germline V lookup: CDR1 MGHRA, CDR2 YSYEKL. CDR3 size: 15 residues. CDR3 bases: TGCGCCAGCAGTCGGGGGGGGCTTAGCAATCAGCCCCAGCATTTT. This encodes CASSRGGLSNQPQHF.

This chain joins TRBV5-5 and TRBJ1-2, with 7 bases identical to TRBD1. Trimming at V came to 2 bases and at J to 4 bases, leaving 5 bases not matched to a gene. The CDR3 length is 14 residues. Germline CDR1 SGHKS, CDR2 YYEKEE (reference sequence). The CDR3 loop reads CASSLWDSSYGYTF. CDR3 sequence (DNA): TGTGCCAGCAGCTTATGGGACAGTTCCTATGGCTACACCTTC.

The chain links TRBV19 to TRBJ1-1; the D gene is possibly TRBD1 (5 bases). The CDR3 has 14 residues. V dropped 4 bases and J dropped 2 bases, with 11 bases sitting between them. Looked up from germline, CDR1 is LNHDA and CDR2 is SQIVND (reference sequence). CDR3 DNA: TGTGCCAGTAGTACCCGGGACTCTAACACTGAAGCTTTCTTT. Residues: CASSTRDSNTEAFF.

This clonotype was found a few times. The chain carries TRBV6-4 and TRBJ2-3, with 8 bases that match TRBD2. The germline V gene has CDR1 MRHNA and CDR2 SNTAGT. The CDR3 covers 16 residues. V shed 3 bases and J 1 base; nucleotides not matched to a gene: 6. The CDR3 nucleotides are TGTGCCAGCAGTGATAGCGGGAATCCCGGCACAGATACGCAGTATTTT. As protein: CASSDSGNPGTDTQYF.

V gene TRBV9 combines with J gene TRBJ2-5; D remains unclear. V was clipped by 4 bases and J by 5 bases, with 15 bases between them. Germline CDR1 SGDLS, CDR2 YYNGEE. There are 14 residues in the CDR3. CDR3 sequence: CASSPQVGSETQYF. DNA of the CDR3: TGTGCCAGCAGCCCCCAGGTGGGGTCGGAGACCCAGTACTTC. Based on the CDR3 plus reference TRBV9 and TRBJ2-5, the full variable domain is DSGVTQTPKHLITATGQRVTLRCSPRSGDLSVYWYQQSLDQGLQFLIQYYNGEERAKGNILERFSAQQFPDLHSELNLSSLELGDSALYFCASSPQVGSETQYFGPGTRLLVL.

The chain combines TRBV9 with TRBJ1-1; D gene uncertain. Trimming stripped 1 base from V and 3 bases from J, with 19 bases between. CDR1 and CDR2 from the germline V gene are SGDLS and YYNGEE. The CDR3 length is 17 residues. The CDR3 DNA sequence: TGTGCCAGCAGCGTACCCCTTGACCCCGCATGGGACACTGAAGCTTTCTTT. Its protein is CASSVPLDPAWDTEAFF.

This clonotype was seen more than once but under ten times. The chain couples TRBV9 to TRBJ1-6; possible D gene TRBD1, 6 bases. Trimming shortened V by 0 bases and J by 6 bases, and 10 bases separated the two germline ends. This CDR3 spans 15 amino acids. The germline V gene has CDR1 SGDLS and CDR2 YYNGEE. The CDR3 loop is CASSVDPDSNSPLHF. The CDR3 bases are TGTGCCAGCAGCGTAGATCCGGACAGTAATTCACCCCTCCACTTT.

This clonotype was seen only a few times. V gene TRBV5-1 combines with J gene TRBJ2-3, with 15 bases matching TRBD2. The germline V gene encodes CDR1 SGHRS and CDR2 YFSETQ. J lost 2 bases, V lost 4 bases, and 17 bases had no gene match. This CDR3 spans 21 amino acids. CDR3 nucleotide sequence: TGCGCCAGCAGCCGCGGACTAGCGGGAGGGCCACGCGCGGTACCCACAGATACGCAGTATTTT. Encoded protein: CASSRGLAGGPRAVPTDTQYF. The whole variable domain, filled in from reference TRBV5-1 and TRBJ2-3, reads KAGVTQTPRYLIKTRGQQVTLSCSPISGHRSVSWYQQTPGQGLQFLFEYFSETQRNKGNFPGRFSGRQFSNSRSEMNVSTLELGDSALYLCASSRGLAGGPRAVPTDTQYFGPGTRLTVL.

V is TRBV29-1 and J is TRBJ2-2; perhaps TRBD2 as D (6 bases). The germline V and J ends were trimmed by 5 bases and 5 bases, with 15 bases remaining between them. The CDR3 consists of 14 residues. Germline values: CDR1 SQVTM, CDR2 ANQGSEA. The CDR3 coding sequence is TGCAGCGTTTCGCGGGGTGGAAGAACCGGGGAGCTGTTTTTT. This gives the protein CSVSRGGRTGELFF.

This clonotype was detected a few times. The chain uses TRBV5-1 and TRBJ2-3, with D possibly called TRBD1 or TRBD2 (5 bases each). The CDR3 is 14 amino acids. CDR1 SGHRS and CDR2 YFSETQ come from the germline V gene. V was cut by 0 bases and J by 6 bases, with 11 bases left in between. DNA of the CDR3: TGCGCCAGCAGCTTGGGGGGGAAGTCGGATACGCAGTATTTT. Translation gives CASSLGGKSDTQYF.

This clonotype has a handful of counts. The chain has TRBV12-3 or TRBV12-4 and TRBJ1-1, with unresolved D. The CDR3 sequence is 13 residues long. The V and J ends lost 5 bases and 2 bases respectively, with 9 bases between them. CDR3 amino acids: CASSPSYNTEAFF. The CDR3 coding sequence is TGTGCCAGCAGTCCGTCGTATAACACTGAAGCTTTCTTT.

This clonotype was counted at least ten times. The CDR3 sequence: CAWSKTGGNTIYF. CDR3 sequence (DNA): TGTGCCTGGAGCAAGACAGGAGGAAACACCATATATTTT. The genes are TRBV30 and TRBJ1-3, with a possible D match to TRBD1 (6 bases). CDR1 is GTSNPN, CDR2 SVGIG, per germline (reference sequence). This CDR3 has 13 amino acids. V lost 3 bases and J 4 bases, leaving 10 bases between the germline ends.

This clonotype was seen many times. The chain carries TRBV7-9 and TRBJ1-6, with 8 bases identical to TRBD1. Per germline, CDR1 SEHNR and CDR2 FQNEAQ (reference sequence). V lost 4 bases and J lost 3; bases outside the gene matches: 5. This CDR3 comprises 16 residues. The CDR3: CASSSGQGFYNSPLHF. As DNA, the CDR3 is TGTGCCAGCAGCTCCGGACAGGGTTTCTATAATTCACCCCTCCACTTT.

The chain uses TRBV12-3 or TRBV12-4 and TRBJ2-3; D is perhaps TRBD1 (5 bases). The CDR3 spans 14 residues. The V end was cut by 4 bases, the J end by 4 bases, with 12 bases between. CDR3 nucleotide sequence: TGTGCCAGCAGTTGGGAAGGGGTTCCAGATACGCAGTATTTT. Its translation is CASSWEGVPDTQYF.

This chain links TRBV7-9 with TRBJ2-7, with TRBD2 as a possible D gene (6 bases). V was cut by 2 bases and J by 3 bases, with 17 bases left in between. The CDR3 length is 16 residues. CDR1 is SEHNR and CDR2 is FQNEAQ in the germline V gene (reference sequence). This chain's CDR3 is CASSLTQEGPYYEQYF. CDR3 nucleotides: TGTGCCAGCAGCTTAACACAGGAGGGGCCTTACTACGAGCAGTACTTC.

This clonotype was picked up a small number of times. The chain has TRBV20-1 and TRBJ1-5; D unclear. V lost 1 base and J lost 0, with 7 bases in between. This CDR3 is built from 14 residues. Germline CDR1 reads DFQATT; CDR2 reads SNEGSKA (reference sequence). The CDR3 sequence: CSARAPDSNQPQHF. DNA of the CDR3: TGCAGTGCTAGAGCGCCGGATAGCAATCAGCCCCAGCATTTT.

V and J are TRBV7-2 and TRBJ1-4; 7 nucleotides align to TRBD1. Per germline, CDR1 SGHTA and CDR2 FQGNSA. The J segment lost 7 bases and the V segment lost 5 bases, leaving 7 bases of the junction unmatched. The length of the CDR3 is 14 residues. Here the CDR3 reads CASSTGVVGEKLFF. The CDR3, as DNA: TGTGCCAGCAGCACAGGGGTGGTAGGTGAAAAACTGTTTTTT.

This clonotype was detected only once. The chain joins TRBV7-8 to TRBJ1-6; 8 nucleotides agree with TRBD1. V gave up 1 base and J gave up 9 bases; unmatched junction bases: 5. There are 15 residues in the CDR3. The germline V gene has CDR1 SGHVS and CDR2 FQNEAQ. DNA for the CDR3: TGTGCCAGCAGCTTAGGGGCGACAGGGGCTTCACCCCTCCACTTT. This sequence encodes CASSLGATGASPLHF.

This clonotype was seen a handful of times. The chain couples TRBV4-1 to TRBJ2-1, with TRBD2 matching 10 bases. Germline CDR1 reads MGHRA; CDR2 reads YSYEKL. This CDR3 is built from 14 residues. The V and J ends lost 6 bases and 4 bases, in that order; junction bases with no gene match: 3. In DNA form, the CDR3 reads TGCGCCAGCAGACTAGCGGGGATTTACAATGAGCAGTTCTTC. This translates into CASRLAGIYNEQFF.

The rearrangement joins TRBV20-1 to TRBJ1-1; 11 bases are a match to TRBD1. Germline lookup yields CDR1 DFQATT and CDR2 SNEGSKA (reference sequence). The CDR3 totals 14 residues. J gave up 4 bases and V 4 bases, and 5 bases lay outside the gene matches. As DNA, the CDR3 is TGCAGTGCTAAGGACAGGGGGCGCGGCACTGAAGCTTTCTTT. As protein: CSAKDRGRGTEAFF.

The chain carries TRBV5-1 and TRBJ2-3; 10 positions agree with TRBD1. Germline CDR1 SGHRS, CDR2 YFSETQ. The CDR3 loop spans 16 amino acids. The ends lost 4 bases at V and 2 bases at J; junction bases unmatched: 7. The CDR3 DNA sequence: TGCGCCAGCAGCGTCGACAGGGGGCGCCTCACAGATACGCAGTATTTT. Protein product: CASSVDRGRLTDTQYF.

V usage is TRBV7-6 and J usage is TRBJ2-5, with a tentative D call TRBD2 (6 bases). V shed 1 base and J shed 4 bases, with 16 bases lying between them. CDR1 SGHVS and CDR2 FNYEAQ come from the germline V gene. This CDR3 region has 16 residues. The CDR3 coding sequence is TGTGCCAGCAGCTTAGTCTTCGGGGCGGGAATAGAGACCCAGTACTTC. It encodes CASSLVFGAGIETQYF.

The J gene is TRBJ1-1, the V gene TRBV3-1, with D possibly TRBD1 on 5 matching bases. Germline values: CDR1 LGHDT, CDR2 YNNKEL (reference sequence). Trimming took off 8 bases at V and 8 bases at J, with 12 bases between the two ends. The CDR3 is 11 residues long. Here the CDR3 reads CASSKGVEAFF. CDR3 nucleotides: TGTGCCAGCTCAAAAGGGGTGGAAGCTTTCTTT.

This clonotype was detected only a few times. This sequence joins TRBV24-1 and TRBJ2-7; 11 bases align to TRBD1. There are 14 residues in the CDR3. J lost 2 bases, V lost 9 bases, and 5 bases had no gene match. Germline V lookup: CDR1 KGHDR, CDR2 SFDVKD. This CDR3 is CATAPGQGAYEQYF. Written as DNA, the CDR3 is TGTGCCACCGCACCGGGACAGGGGGCCTACGAGCAGTACTTC.